The T cell receptor beta chain under discussion was sequenced for a study of T cell repertoires and leukemia-associated antigens. Study overall: Effective reads per sample ranged from about 3.3 to 5.5 million. General study points: No direct test of specificity or function was done for expanded clones.

The CD3+ T cells first had an overnight rest without serum. Germline V lookup: CDR1 KGHSH, CDR2 LQKENI. The CDR3 is made up of 15 amino acids. V shed 4 bases and J shed 2 bases, with 14 bases lying between them. This clonotype appeared many times. Its antigen remains unknown. One entry per CDR3 protein, called by TCRdb with MiXCR from the 5' RACE reads. The sample yields 9,000 to 15,000 distinct CDR3 sequences, about 40% seen once. The chain links TRBV18 to TRBJ2-5; D gene ambiguous. The sequencing input was CD3+ T cells sorted from blood and cultured. The sequence was collected from a female donor in good health. The CDR3 sequence: CASSLSSWMQETQYF. The CDR3, as DNA: TGTGCCAGCTCACTAAGTAGCTGGATGCAAGAGACCCAGTACTTC.